One sample yielded the 26 T cell receptor beta chains listed below, sequenced in a study of cytomegalovirus exposure and HLA in healthy donors. The PCR had 60 Vbeta and 13 Jbeta primers. The repertoire was sequenced with immunoSEQ multiplex PCR; TCRdb's copy has only in-frame clones and lacks some. The table shows tens of thousands of clones, with roughly 79% occurring only once. Sequencing was performed on PBMCs. These receptors were collected from a middle-aged woman in good health and CMV-seronegative.

The V and J genes are TRBV29-1 and TRBJ1-2; no definite D call. Germline values: CDR1 SQVTM, CDR2 ANQGSEA. CDR3 length: 12 amino acids. In DNA form, the CDR3 reads TGCTCTGTACAGTCCGGAAACTATGGCTACACCTTC. It is translated as CSVQSGNYGYTF.

The chain has TRBV14 and TRBJ2-7; TRBD1 is a possible D gene (6 bases). V lost 4 bases and J lost 6, with 16 bases in between. Per the germline V gene, CDR1 is SGHDN and CDR2 is FVKESK. This CDR3 is built from 14 residues. CDR3 sequence: CASSPRQDSIEQYF. The DNA for the CDR3 is TGTGCCAGCAGCCCGCGACAGGATTCTATCGAGCAGTACTTC. The full variable domain, completed using reference TRBV14 and TRBJ2-7, is EAGVTQFPSHSVIEKGQTVTLRCDPISGHDNLYWYRRVMGKEIKFLLHFVKESKQDESGMPNNRFLAERTGGTYSTLKVQPAELEDSGVYFCASSPRQDSIEQYFGPGTRLTVT.

The gene calls are TRBV4-3 and TRBJ1-2; the D gene is possibly TRBD1 (6 bases). Germline lookup yields CDR1 LGHNA and CDR2 YSLEER. This CDR3 comprises 15 residues. Trimming left V 0 bases short and J 7 bases short, with 15 bases between. The CDR3 loop reads CASSQDLGDTSGYTF. The CDR3 DNA follows: TGCGCCAGCAGCCAAGATCTAGGGGACACCTCTGGCTACACCTTC.

This chain links TRBV5-6 with TRBJ2-3, with TRBD2 identical over 7 bases. The CDR3 is 14 amino acids. Germline V gene lookup returns CDR1 SGHDT and CDR2 YYEEEE. V lost 2 bases to trimming and J lost 1 base; unmatched junction nucleotides: 1. CDR3 bases: TGTGCCAGCAGCTTTGCGGGGGGCACAGATACGCAGTATTTT. This codes for CASSFAGGTDTQYF.

This sequence joins TRBV7-8 and TRBJ2-7; D is unresolved. Deletions cut 1 base from V and 0 bases from J, with 13 bases between. Germline loops: CDR1 SGHVS, CDR2 FQNEAQ. CDR3 length: 16 residues. CDR3 amino acids: CASSLGRLQSSYEQYV. The CDR3 DNA reads as TGTGCCAGCAGCTTAGGAAGACTTCAAAGCTCCTACGAGCAGTACGTC.

The chain couples TRBV7-6 to TRBJ2-3; maybe TRBD2 (6 bases). Per germline, CDR1 SGHVS and CDR2 FNYEAQ. The CDR3 is 14 amino acids. With 5 bases removed from V and 2 bases from J, the gap between germline ends came to 11 bases. CDR3 sequence (DNA): TGTGCCAGCAGCCCTGCGGGGCCCACAGATACGCAGTATTTT. Translation: CASSPAGPTDTQYF.

This sequence joins TRBV5-1 and TRBJ1-4; TRBD1 aligns across 8 bases. The CDR3 has 17 residues. Trimming cost V 4 bases and J 8 bases; bases outside gene matches: 16. CDR1 and CDR2 (germline): SGHRS, YFSETQ. The CDR3 region is CASSPDPQGAGEEKLFF. For the CDR3, the DNA is TGCGCCAGCAGCCCCGACCCTCAGGGGGCGGGAGAAGAAAAACTGTTTTTT.

This chain links TRBV5-6 with TRBJ2-3, with 9 bases aligning to TRBD1. Trimming cost V 3 bases and J 6 bases; bases outside gene matches: 11. The CDR3 totals 16 residues. The V gene's germline CDR1 is SGHDT and CDR2 YYEEEE. The CDR3 spells CASSSMRQGVLDTQYF. The CDR3, as DNA: TGTGCCAGCAGCTCGATGAGACAGGGGGTTTTGGATACGCAGTATTTT.

The rearrangement links TRBV5-1 to TRBJ1-6, with D possibly matching TRBD1 (5 bases). The V and J ends lost 2 bases and 9 bases respectively, with 12 bases between them. Germline V lookup: CDR1 SGHRS, CDR2 YFSETQ. This CDR3 is 14 amino acids long. The CDR3: CASSFGATSSPLHF. The CDR3 coding sequence is TGCGCCAGCAGCTTTGGGGCTACCAGTTCACCCCTCCACTTT.

This clone was observed once. The chain combines TRBV4-1 with TRBJ2-3, with TRBD1 matching over 7 bases. Germline CDR1 reads MGHRA; CDR2 reads YSYEKL. The V gene end was trimmed by 3 bases and the J gene end by 9 bases; junction bases not matched to a gene: 6. The CDR3 spans 13 residues. The DNA of the CDR3 is TGCGCCAGCAGCCAGACTCCGGGACAGACGCAGTATTTT. This codes for CASSQTPGQTQYF.

This clone has only one observation. This chain joins TRBV6-1 and TRBJ1-6; a weak D match, TRBD1 (5 bases). CDR1 is MNHNS and CDR2 is SASEGT in the germline V gene. The CDR3 runs to 15 residues. The V end was cut by 6 bases, the J end by 0 bases, with 9 bases between. CDR3: CASRGVSSYNSPLHF. Here the CDR3 DNA reads TGTGCCAGCAGAGGGGTGAGCTCCTATAATTCACCCCTCCACTTT.

The V call is TRBV7-2, the J call TRBJ1-6, with 12 bases aligning to TRBD1. V lost 6 bases, J lost 6 bases, and 6 bases stayed unmatched. The germline V gene encodes CDR1 SGHTA and CDR2 FQGNSA. This CDR3 contains 16 residues. The CDR3 is CASRSRDRGPNSPLHF. The CDR3 region has the DNA TGTGCCAGCAGAAGCCGGGACAGGGGGCCTAATTCACCCCTCCACTTT. The full variable domain, its missing parts supplied by reference TRBV7-2 and TRBJ1-6, is GAGVSQSPSNKVTEKGKDVELRCDPISGHTALYWYRQSLGQGLEFLIYFQGNSAPDKSGLPSDRFSAERTGGSVSTLTIQRTQQEDSAVYLCASRSRDRGPNSPLHFGNGTRLTVT.

In nucleotides, the CDR3 is TGTGCCAGCTCGCCGAGCGGGGGGGCTAGTGAGCAGTTCTTC. This codes for CASSPSGGASEQFF. The chain couples TRBV7-9 to TRBJ2-1; TRBD2 matches at 10 bases. Germline lookup yields CDR1 SEHNR and CDR2 FQNEAQ (reference sequence). This CDR3 has 14 amino acids. After removal of 8 bases from V and 9 bases from J, the junction contained 10 bases not matched to a gene.

The rearrangement links TRBV9 to TRBJ1-2; unclear D gene. The V gene's germline CDR1 is SGDLS and CDR2 YYNGEE. Trimming took 3 bases from V and 8 from J, leaving 20 bases between them. The CDR3 spans 15 residues. CDR3 DNA: TGTGCCAGCAGCGGAATTGTACCCTTCCCCCAGGGCTACACCTTC. It encodes CASSGIVPFPQGYTF.

The table lists this clone with a count of one. This sequence joins TRBV5-1 and TRBJ2-3, with a possible D match to TRBD2 (6 bases). V gave up 1 base and J gave up 5 bases, with 8 bases separating them. Germline-derived CDR1 and CDR2 are SGHRS and YFSETQ. This CDR3 has 13 residues. In nucleotides, the CDR3 is TGCGCCAGCAGCTTGCCGGGGGAAGATACGCAGTATTTT. Translation gives CASSLPGEDTQYF.

The chain combines TRBV28 with TRBJ1-1; D remains ambiguous. Germline CDR1 reads MDHEN; CDR2 reads SYDVKM. V dropped 6 bases and J dropped 1 base, with 6 bases sitting between them. The CDR3 covers 12 residues. CDR3 DNA sequence: TGTGCCAGCAGCTCTACGAACACTGAAGCTTTCTTT. Translation: CASSSTNTEAFF.

The V call is TRBV25-1, the J call TRBJ2-1; D possibly corresponds to TRBD2 (6 bases). The CDR3 consists of 15 residues. The V end was cut by 2 bases, the J end by 14 bases, with 22 bases between. Germline values: CDR1 MGHDK, CDR2 SYGVNS. The CDR3: CASSEMAGMGEREFF. The CDR3 DNA is TGTGCCAGCAGTGAAATGGCGGGAATGGGAGAAAGGGAGTTCTTC. The entire variable domain, with the rest obtained from reference TRBV25-1 and TRBJ2-1, is as follows: EADIYQTPRYLVIGTGKKITLECSQTMGHDKMYWYQQDPGMELHLIHYSYGVNSTEKGDLSSESTVSRIRTEHFPLTLESARPSHTSQYLCASSEMAGMGEREFFGPGTRLTVL.

On this clone: The identical CDR3 is also encoded by other nucleotide sequences in the sample. The chain uses TRBV4-1 and TRBJ1-4, with D possibly TRBD1 on 5 matching bases. V gave up 3 bases and J gave up 4 bases, with 18 bases separating them. The CDR3 consists of 17 residues. Germline V gene sequence: CDR1 MGHRA, CDR2 YSYEKL. The CDR3 DNA sequence: TGCGCCAGCAGCCAGTTGAAGGCGGGACGGGTTAATGAAAAACTGTTTTTT. This translates into CASSQLKAGRVNEKLFF.

The chain employs TRBV4-3 and TRBJ1-6; weak D call: TRBD1 (5 bases). The CDR3 loop spans 14 amino acids. Trimming took off 4 bases at V and 7 bases at J, with 11 bases between the two ends. Germline values: CDR1 LGHNA, CDR2 YSLEER. The CDR3 sequence is CASSRIQENSPLHF. The CDR3 DNA follows: TGCGCCAGCAGCCGTATACAGGAGAATTCACCCCTCCACTTT.

This clone came up a few times. V is TRBV11-1 and J is TRBJ1-1; TRBD1 matches 8 bases. J was trimmed by 0 bases and V by 5 bases; bases with no gene match: 2. The CDR3 spans 14 residues. CDR1 and CDR2 (germline): SGHAT, FQDESV (reference sequence). The CDR3 DNA sequence: TGTGCCAGCAGCCTACAGGGGGTGAACACTGAAGCTTTCTTT. Translating gives CASSLQGVNTEAFF.

The chain is built from TRBV4-2 and TRBJ1-1; D not resolved. Germline V gene data show CDR1 as LGHNA and CDR2 as YNFKEQ. CDR3 length equals 12 residues. V was pared by 3 bases and J by 11 bases, with 13 bases between. CDR3 residues: CASSQSEGDAFF. The CDR3 DNA follows: TGTGCCAGCAGCCAGTCGGAAGGAGATGCTTTCTTT.

J is TRBJ1-1 and V is TRBV2; 12 bases align to TRBD1. CDR1 is SNHLY, CDR2 FYNNEI, per germline. Losses at the gene ends were 9 bases for V and 4 bases for J; bases not matched to a gene: 9. The CDR3 spans 15 residues. The CDR3 nucleotides are TGTGCCAGTAAGCCGGGACAGGGGGCGCGCACTGAAGCTTTCTTT. Encoded protein: CASKPGQGARTEAFF.

The chain carries TRBV4-1 and TRBJ1-4; D not certain. Trimming shortened V by 4 bases and J by 5 bases, and 11 bases separated the two germline ends. The length of the CDR3 is 14 residues. CDR1 is MGHRA, CDR2 YSYEKL, per germline. The CDR3 DNA reads TGCGCCAGCAGCCCCAGGACGGGAAATGAAAAACTGTTTTTT. Its translation is CASSPRTGNEKLFF.

The V gene is TRBV6-1, the J gene TRBJ2-7; 8 nucleotides line up with TRBD1. This CDR3 spans 13 amino acids. The V and J ends lost 4 bases and 7 bases, in that order; junction bases with no gene match: 6. Germline-derived CDR1 and CDR2 are MNHNS and SASEGT. CDR3: CASSVQGAREQYF. Written as DNA, the CDR3 is TGTGCCAGCAGTGTTCAGGGGGCGAGGGAGCAGTACTTC.

The V gene is TRBV5-4, the J gene TRBJ1-1; unclear D gene. Germline assignment: CDR1 SGHNT and CDR2 YYREEE (reference sequence). The length of the CDR3 is 14 residues. Trimming left V 7 bases short and J 0 bases short, with 13 bases between. CDR3: CASGLQRMNTEAFF. CDR3 nucleotides: TGTGCCAGCGGCCTACAGAGAATGAACACTGAAGCTTTCTTT.

This clone was recorded a few times. The chain joins TRBV2 to TRBJ1-6, with D possibly being TRBD1 (6 bases). This CDR3 spans 15 amino acids. The germline V gene has CDR1 SNHLY and CDR2 FYNNEI. Between the trimmed V and J ends, which lost 8 bases and 0 bases, there was a span of 11 bases. The CDR3 protein is CASVRQVSYNSPLHF. CDR3 nucleotide sequence: TGTGCCAGCGTGAGACAGGTCTCCTATAATTCACCCCTCCACTTT.